This is a list of T cell receptor beta chains from one sample in a study of blood T cells in healthy people across ages. TCRdb processed the 5' RACE reads anew with MiXCR; each CDR3 protein has one entry. The repertoire has 500,000 to 700,000 distinct CDR3 sequences, less than 35% of them found once; the top ten carry 15% to 19%. The sequenced sample was blood. Every receptor here comes from a woman aged 80 or over in good health. The CDR3 runs from the conserved cysteine through the conserved F or W. The order of the fields is D gene, J gene, clone size, V gene, CDR3 protein, CDR3 DNA. A D gene is named only where the DNA matches it firmly. Only part of the rows carry a size: once, few, many, or a class if the clone is expanded.

D: -
J: TRBJ1-3
size: -
V: TRBV5-1
CDR3: CASSLAGNGNTIYF
DNA: TGCGCCAGCAGCTTGGCCGGGAACGGAAACACCATATATTTT

D: -
J: TRBJ2-7
size: few
V: TRBV6-5
CDR3: CASSYSRQGNEQYF
DNA: TGTGCCAGCAGTTACTCGAGGCAGGGTAACGAGCAGTACTTC

D: -
J: TRBJ2-3
size: many
V: TRBV5-1
CDR3: CASSQGVDTQYF
DNA: TGCGCCAGCAGTCAGGGCGTAGATACGCAGTATTTT

D: TRBD2
J: TRBJ2-5
size: few
V: TRBV7-3
CDR3: CACSRGGEGREQYF
DNA: TGTGCCTGCAGCCGCGGCGGGGAGGGACGGGAGCAGTACTTC

D: -
J: TRBJ2-7
size: -
V: TRBV7-2
CDR3: CASSLAHAAEQYF
DNA: TGTGCCAGCAGCTTAGCGCATGCTGCCGAGCAGTACTTC

D: TRBD1
J: TRBJ2-7
size: many
V: TRBV20-1
CDR3: CSAPGTGTGVLYEQYF
DNA: TGCAGTGCACCCGGAACCGGGACAGGGGTCCTCTACGAGCAGTACTTC

D: -
J: TRBJ1-5
size: few
V: TRBV6-2/TRBV6-3
CDR3: CASSYGSSNQPQHF
DNA: TGTGCCAGCAGTTACGGGAGTAGCAATCAGCCCCAGCATTTT

D: TRBD2
J: TRBJ2-5
size: many
V: TRBV24-1
CDR3: CATSDSGGPWETQYF
DNA: TGTGCCACCAGTGATTCGGGGGGGCCGTGGGAGACCCAGTACTTC

D: -
J: TRBJ1-1
size: many
V: TRBV5-1
CDR3: CASSEAEAGVGTEAFF
DNA: TGCGCCAGCAGCGAGGCCGAGGCGGGGGTCGGCACTGAAGCTTTCTTT

D: TRBD1
J: TRBJ2-7
size: many
V: TRBV10-3
CDR3: CAIRGGTGASYEQYF
DNA: TGTGCCATCAGGGGGGGGACAGGGGCCTCCTACGAGCAGTACTTC

D: -
J: TRBJ1-1
size: many
V: TRBV6-2/TRBV6-3
CDR3: CASSSIMKYRNTEAFF
DNA: TGTGCCAGCAGCTCGATTATGAAGTACAGGAACACTGAAGCTTTCTTT

D: -
J: TRBJ2-7
size: many
V: TRBV6-6
CDR3: CASRISGYEQYF
DNA: TGTGCCAGCAGGATTAGCGGCTACGAGCAGTACTTC

D: -
J: TRBJ2-7
size: many
V: TRBV12-5
CDR3: CASGLVVRAELYEQYF
DNA: TGTGCTAGTGGTTTGGTTGTGCGTGCCGAACTCTACGAGCAGTACTTC

D: -
J: TRBJ1-1
size: few
V: TRBV6-5
CDR3: CASSYRANGQNTEAFF
DNA: TGTGCCAGCAGTTATCGGGCGAATGGGCAGAACACTGAAGCTTTCTTT